Included here is one T cell receptor beta chain sequence, with context. This sample was included in a study of blood T cell repertoires in COVID-19. Study-level background: From the United States, Italy and Spain came samples of acute and convalescent COVID-19.

The protocol was immunoSEQ multiplex PCR, while the TCRdb copy is restricted to in-frame clones and leaves out a portion. This sample has a few hundred thousand clones, with 89% found just once. Germline-derived CDR1 and CDR2 are MNHEY and SVGAGI. V lost 4 bases, J lost 3 bases, and 4 bases stayed unmatched. The CDR3 has 14 residues. Sequences were obtained from peripheral blood. The rearrangement uses TRBV6-5 and TRBJ1-2, with 8 nucleotides matching TRBD1. This receptor was taken from a woman aged 40 to 50 who had recovered from COVID-19. DNA of the CDR3: TGTGCCAGCAGTTTTGCAGGGGGCGACTATGGCTACACCTTC. As protein: CASSFAGGDYGYTF.